These T cell receptor beta chains were read from a single sample in a study of T cell responses to AZD1222 COVID-19 vaccine. Measured with immunoSEQ multiplex PCR; TCRdb has only the in-frame clones, and not every one. The sample holds about 140,000 clones, roughly nine tenths seen once. The source was peripheral blood, collected on day 0 of AZD1222 vaccination. The receptor source for this set is an adult in good health. Both conserved end residues are part of each CDR3. Each record gives: J gene, D gene, V gene, clone size, CDR3 DNA, CDR3 protein. A D gene is named only where the DNA matches it firmly. Rows may omit the clone size; those that give it use once, few, many or a size class.

j_call: TRBJ1-2; d_call: TRBD1; v_call: TRBV30; clone_size: -; cdr3_nt: TGTGCCTGGAGTGTATCGGGGCAGGGGGCAAGCTACACCTTC; cdr3_aa: CAWSVSGQGASYTF
j_call: TRBJ2-7; d_call: TRBD2; v_call: TRBV27; clone_size: -; cdr3_nt: TGTGCCAGCAGTTTGGGAGGACTAGCCCCCCAGCAGTACTTC; cdr3_aa: CASSLGGLAPQQYF
j_call: TRBJ2-7; d_call: TRBD2; v_call: TRBV3-1/TRBV3-2; clone_size: -; cdr3_nt: TGTGCCAGCAGCCCAGCGGGGGAACCCTACGAGCAGTACTTC; cdr3_aa: CASSPAGEPYEQYF
j_call: TRBJ1-2; d_call: TRBD1; v_call: TRBV5-4; clone_size: -; cdr3_nt: TGTGCCAGCAGCTCCGGGACAGGGGGCGCGGGGGGGAGTGGCTACACCTTC; cdr3_aa: CASSSGTGGAGGSGYTF
j_call: TRBJ1-2; d_call: -; v_call: TRBV5-5; clone_size: -; cdr3_nt: TGTGCCAGCAGCTTGGATCCCGGGAACTATGGCTACACCTTC; cdr3_aa: CASSLDPGNYGYTF
j_call: TRBJ2-7; d_call: TRBD2; v_call: TRBV5-6; clone_size: once; cdr3_nt: TGTGCCAGCAGCTTGTACGGCGGGGGGGCCGTCTACGAGCAGTACTTC; cdr3_aa: CASSLYGGGAVYEQYF
j_call: TRBJ2-1; d_call: TRBD2; v_call: TRBV4-2; clone_size: -; cdr3_nt: TGTGCCAGCAGCCTTGGGACTAGCGGGCGTGGCTACAATGAGCAGTTCTTC; cdr3_aa: CASSLGTSGRGYNEQFF
j_call: TRBJ2-7; d_call: -; v_call: TRBV6-1; clone_size: -; cdr3_nt: TGTGCCAGCAGTGAAACCGGGCGGTACTCCTACGAGCAGTACTTC; cdr3_aa: CASSETGRYSYEQYF
j_call: TRBJ1-1; d_call: -; v_call: TRBV6-1; clone_size: -; cdr3_nt: TGTGCCAGCAGTGAGGTCCCACAGAAGAACACTGAAGCTTTCTTT; cdr3_aa: CASSEVPQKNTEAFF
j_call: TRBJ2-3; d_call: -; v_call: TRBV5-4; clone_size: -; cdr3_nt: TGTGCCAGCAGCTTGGGTTCAAGCCCTTCCACAGATACGCAGTATTTT; cdr3_aa: CASSLGSSPSTDTQYF
j_call: TRBJ1-2; d_call: -; v_call: TRBV4-1; clone_size: -; cdr3_nt: TGCGCCAGCAGCCAAGTCAACTATGGCTACACCTTC; cdr3_aa: CASSQVNYGYTF
j_call: TRBJ2-1; d_call: -; v_call: TRBV7-3; clone_size: once; cdr3_nt: TGTGCCAGCAGCTTAAATTCGTACAATGAGCAGTTCTTC; cdr3_aa: CASSLNSYNEQFF
j_call: TRBJ1-4; d_call: -; v_call: TRBV12-3/TRBV12-4; clone_size: -; cdr3_nt: TGTGCCAGCAGTCAGACAGGCGAAAAACTGTTTTTT; cdr3_aa: CASSQTGEKLFF
j_call: TRBJ1-2; d_call: -; v_call: TRBV5-1; clone_size: -; cdr3_nt: TGCGCCAGCAGCGCGACCCGAGGGGGCTACACCTTC; cdr3_aa: CASSATRGGYTF
j_call: TRBJ1-4; d_call: -; v_call: TRBV7-8; clone_size: -; cdr3_nt: TGTGCCAGCAGCGTGACAGAAGCAACTAATGAAAAACTGTTTTTT; cdr3_aa: CASSVTEATNEKLFF
j_call: TRBJ1-1; d_call: -; v_call: TRBV19; clone_size: -; cdr3_nt: TGTGCCAGTAGTATATCGCCAGGGGTTGAAGCTTTCTTT; cdr3_aa: CASSISPGVEAFF
j_call: TRBJ1-5; d_call: -; v_call: TRBV2; clone_size: -; cdr3_nt: TGTGCCAGCAGACGGGGGGTCGGGAGCAATCAGCCCCAGCATTTT; cdr3_aa: CASRRGVGSNQPQHF
j_call: TRBJ1-3; d_call: TRBD1; v_call: TRBV10-2; clone_size: -; cdr3_nt: TGCGCCAGCAGTGAGTCGGGGACAGGACTTCCCTCTGGAAACACCATATATTTT; cdr3_aa: CASSESGTGLPSGNTIYF